The rows below give T cell receptor beta chains drawn from one sample of a study of CD4 T cells in relation to SARS-CoV-2 and coronaviruses. The method was immunoSEQ multiplex PCR; TCRdb's version includes in-frame clones alone and lacks a portion of them. Seen here are approximately 16,000 clones, approximately 80% observed once, and the top ten hold around 9.7%. Their antigens remain unidentified. The sequenced sample was CD4+ T cells from PBMCs, cultured in vitro. These receptors all come from a human donor in good health. Each CDR3 is given with its conserved first and last residue. The D gene is left open where the match is weak. Where a row states a size, it is once, few, many or the class of an expanded clone; other rows omit it.

NA,TRBJ2-2,TRBV7-9,NA,17,CASSSIDREVIIGELFF,TGTGCCAGCAGCTCAATCGACAGGGAGGTTATCATCGGGGAGCTGTTTTTT
NA,TRBJ1-5,TRBV21-1,few,13,CASSPQSNQPQHF,TGTGCCAGCAGCCCACAGAGCAATCAGCCCCAGCATTTT
NA,TRBJ1-1,TRBV6-5,NA,13,CASNNVLNTEAFF,TGTGCCAGCAACAACGTCTTGAACACTGAAGCTTTCTTT
NA,TRBJ1-1,TRBV6-6,NA,12,CASDNPPGETFF,TGTGCCAGCGATAATCCCCCGGGGGAAACTTTCTTT
TRBD2,TRBJ2-1,TRBV7-9,large,16,CASSSLGAGAYNEQFF,TGTGCCAGCAGCTCCCTAGGGGCGGGAGCGTACAATGAGCAGTTCTTC
NA,TRBJ1-6,TRBV3-1/TRBV3-2,NA,14,CASSQVEGNSPLHF,TGTGCCAGCAGCCAAGTCGAAGGGAACTCACCCCTCCACTTT
NA,TRBJ1-3,TRBV6-5,NA,14,CATLLSPSGNTIYF,TGTGCCACCTTGCTGAGTCCCTCTGGAAACACCATATATTTT
NA,TRBJ1-6,TRBV6-5,NA,14,CASNQDRNYSPLHF,TGTGCCAGTAACCAGGACAGAAACTATTCACCCCTCCACTTT
NA,TRBJ1-1,TRBV19,NA,15,CASSIGGLLNTEAFF,TGTGCCAGTAGTATTGGGGGACTTTTGAACACTGAAGCTTTCTTT
NA,TRBJ2-7,TRBV11-2,NA,16,CASSGQEGGNFYEQYF,TGTGCCAGCAGCGGCCAGGAGGGGGGGAATTTCTACGAGCAGTACTTC
TRBD1,TRBJ2-7,TRBV5-1,NA,15,CASRPETGGFHEQYF,TGCGCCAGCAGACCCGAGACAGGGGGTTTCCACGAGCAGTACTTC
NA,TRBJ1-1,TRBV19,NA,18,CASFPRVLATGWDTEAFF,TGTGCCAGTTTTCCCCGGGTGTTAGCGACAGGATGGGACACTGAAGCTTTCTTT
NA,TRBJ1-2,TRBV5-1,once,14,CASSPQGQGYGYTF,TGCGCCAGCAGCCCTCAAGGCCAGGGGTATGGCTACACCTTC
NA,TRBJ1-3,TRBV6-6,NA,16,CASKGPKGFGRNTIYF,TGTGCCAGCAAGGGGCCTAAGGGCTTTGGGCGGAACACCATATATTTT
TRBD1,TRBJ2-5,TRBV9,once,14,CASSVGGQQETQYF,TGTGCCAGCAGCGTAGGGGGACAGCAAGAGACCCAGTACTTC
TRBD1,TRBJ1-1,TRBV11-2,NA,15,CASSQDRGRGTEAFF,TGTGCCAGCAGCCAAGACAGGGGGAGAGGCACTGAAGCTTTCTTT
NA,TRBJ1-2,TRBV5-6,few,14,CASSSLDSNYGYTF,TGTGCCAGCAGCTCCCTAGACTCGAACTATGGCTACACCTTC
NA,TRBJ2-5,TRBV30,NA,12,CAWSVRGETQYF,TGTGCCTGGAGTGTACGGGGGGAGACCCAGTACTTC
TRBD2,TRBJ2-7,TRBV9,NA,15,CASSESGRASSEQYF,TGTGCCAGCAGCGAGAGCGGGAGGGCCTCAAGTGAGCAGTACTTC
TRBD2,TRBJ2-1,TRBV6-5,NA,15,CARPGAGGSDNEQFF,TGTGCCAGGCCGGGGGCGGGAGGTAGCGACAATGAGCAGTTCTTC
NA,TRBJ2-2,TRBV15,NA,17,CATSRVLEQAVPGELFF,TGTGCCACCAGCAGAGTGCTTGAGCAGGCGGTGCCCGGGGAGCTGTTTTTT
NA,TRBJ2-1,TRBV5-1,NA,13,CASSLEESNEQFF,TGCGCCAGCAGCTTAGAAGAAAGCAATGAGCAGTTCTTC
NA,TRBJ2-1,TRBV7-3,NA,13,CASSSQPYNEQFF,TGTGCCAGCAGCTCCCAGCCCTACAATGAGCAGTTCTTC
NA,TRBJ2-6,TRBV6-4,NA,17,CASSDKVGGDGANVLTF,TGTGCCAGCAGTGACAAAGTTGGAGGGGATGGGGCCAACGTCCTGACTTTC
TRBD1,TRBJ1-2,TRBV19,NA,13,CASSNDRDRGYTF,TGTGCCAGTAGTAACGACAGGGATCGGGGCTACACCTTC
NA,TRBJ2-7,TRBV24-1,few,15,CATSDSWGETYEQYF,TGTGCCACCAGTGATTCCTGGGGGGAAACCTACGAGCAGTACTTC
TRBD2,TRBJ2-3,TRBV30,NA,18,CAWSVLRGLERNTDTQYF,TGTGCCTGGAGTGTACTAAGGGGACTAGAGCGGAACACAGATACGCAGTATTTT
TRBD1,TRBJ2-1,TRBV7-9,few,15,CASSPGTGLMNEQFF,TGTGCCAGCAGCCCCGGGACAGGCCTTATGAATGAGCAGTTCTTC
NA,TRBJ2-7,TRBV29-1,NA,13,CSVGDESPYEQYF,TGCAGCGTGGGGGATGAATCCCCCTACGAGCAGTACTTC
NA,TRBJ2-7,TRBV28,NA,13,CASRNSGTGEQYF,TGTGCCAGCAGGAATTCCGGGACGGGGGAGCAGTACTTC
NA,TRBJ2-5,TRBV11-1,NA,13,CASSLGPQETQYF,TGTGCCAGCAGCTTAGGTCCCCAAGAGACCCAGTACTTC
TRBD1,TRBJ2-6,TRBV11-2,once,17,CASSRRGSGSGANVLTF,TGTGCCAGCAGCCGCAGGGGGTCCGGCTCTGGGGCCAACGTCCTGACTTTC
TRBD1,TRBJ1-3,TRBV7-9,few,14,CASSPNRGGNTIYF,TGTGCCAGCAGCCCGAACAGGGGCGGAAACACCATATATTTT
NA,TRBJ2-7,TRBV2,NA,17,CASSEGSLSKLSYEQYF,TGTGCCAGCAGTGAAGGCTCTTTAAGTAAACTCTCCTACGAGCAGTACTTC
TRBD2,TRBJ2-7,TRBV18,NA,15,CASSPGLAVSYEQYF,TGTGCCAGCTCACCAGGACTAGCGGTCTCCTACGAGCAGTACTTC
NA,TRBJ1-1,TRBV2,NA,14,CASSGTRLNTEAFF,TGTGCCAGCAGCGGAACCAGGTTAAACACTGAAGCTTTCTTT
TRBD1,TRBJ1-1,TRBV2,NA,14,CASSALDRGGEAFF,TGTGCCAGCAGTGCCTTAGACAGGGGAGGTGAAGCTTTCTTT
TRBD2,TRBJ2-3,TRBV6-5,NA,16,CASSYSLAVSTDTQYF,TGTGCCAGCAGTTACTCCCTAGCGGTTAGCACAGATACGCAGTATTTT
NA,TRBJ1-1,TRBV2,NA,14,CASSKWDKNTEAFF,TGTGCCAGCAGTAAATGGGACAAGAACACTGAAGCTTTCTTT
NA,TRBJ2-7,TRBV10-3,NA,13,CAITQGRGYEQYF,TGTGCCATCACCCAGGGTCGCGGATACGAGCAGTACTTC
NA,TRBJ1-2,TRBV6-5,NA,12,CATHGGLHGYTF,TGTGCCACGCACGGGGGGCTACATGGCTACACCTTC
TRBD2,TRBJ2-7,TRBV7-9,few,13,CASILAGSYEQYF,TGTGCCAGCATTCTAGCGGGCTCCTACGAGCAGTACTTC
NA,TRBJ2-3,TRBV7-9,once,12,CASSLGQGTQYF,TGTGCCAGCAGCTTAGGGCAGGGGACGCAGTATTTT
NA,TRBJ2-1,TRBV6-1,NA,13,CASSEGIYNEQFF,TGTGCCAGCAGTGAGGGCATCTACAATGAGCAGTTCTTC
TRBD1,TRBJ1-2,TRBV10-2,NA,15,CASSVGQGASTGYTF,TGCGCCAGCAGTGTAGGACAGGGGGCGAGCACTGGCTACACCTTC
NA,TRBJ2-7,TRBV6-5,NA,11,CASSTQYEQYF,TGTGCCAGCAGTACCCAATACGAGCAGTACTTC